What follows are 10 T cell receptor beta chains derived from one specimen sequenced in a study of T-cell memory formation after mild COVID-19. Using its own MiXCR run on the 5' RACE reads, TCRdb lists one record per CDR3 protein. The sample records 400,000 or so distinct CDR3 sequences, about 19% being singletons. The material sequenced was PBMCs or a T cell subset sorted from them (not recorded which). The receptors come from an adult woman who had mild COVID-19 (a few samples of this study predate the infection). Cell type and time point are not known.

This clonotype was detected a few times. The chain has TRBV6-5 and TRBJ2-7; D remains unclear. The CDR3 is made up of 14 amino acids. Germline V gives CDR1 MNHEY, CDR2 SVGAGI. V was shortened by 0 bases and J by 2 bases, with 8 bases between the two germline ends. The CDR3 loop reads CASSYSPSTYEQYF. The CDR3 DNA is TGTGCCAGCAGTTACTCTCCGTCGACCTACGAGCAGTACTTC.

The chain couples TRBV5-1 to TRBJ2-1, with D possibly being TRBD1 (6 bases). The CDR3 consists of 15 residues. The germline gives CDR1 SGHRS, CDR2 YFSETQ. Trimming left V 6 bases short and J 6 bases short, with 19 bases between. The CDR3 here is CASNTGQPGGNEQFF. The CDR3, as DNA: TGCGCCAGCAATACGGGACAACCAGGCGGCAATGAGCAGTTCTTC.

The V and J genes are TRBV6-6 and TRBJ2-3; 9 nucleotides align to TRBD2. Germline CDR1 MNHNY, CDR2 SVGAGI (reference sequence). The CDR3 totals 16 residues. V lost 0 bases and J lost 3; bases outside the gene matches: 4. In DNA form, the CDR3 reads TGTGCCAGCAGTTACTCGCGGGGGGGCGGAACAGATACGCAGTATTTT. The encoded protein is CASSYSRGGGTDTQYF.

The gene calls are TRBV4-3 and TRBJ2-3; no clear D. Trimming removed 0 bases from V and 2 bases from J, with 6 bases in between. This CDR3 is 14 amino acids long. Germline V gene sequence: CDR1 LGHNA, CDR2 YSLEER. This chain's CDR3 is CASSQDFVTDTQYF. The DNA of the CDR3 is TGCGCCAGCAGCCAAGACTTCGTCACAGATACGCAGTATTTT.

This rearrangement joins TRBV28 to TRBJ1-3, with D hard to call. Per the germline V gene, CDR1 is MDHEN and CDR2 is SYDVKM. This CDR3 is built from 15 residues. V was cut by 3 bases and J by 0 bases, with 9 bases left in between. In DNA, the CDR3 is TGTGCCAGCAGTTTGGGCGGAAACTCTGGAAACACCATATATTTT. This translates into CASSLGGNSGNTIYF. The variable domain in full, completed from reference TRBV28 and TRBJ1-3, reads DVKVTQSSRYLVKRTGEKVFLECVQDMDHENMFWYRQDPGLGLRLIYFSYDVKMKEKGDIPEGYSVSREKKERFSLILESASTNQTSMYLCASSLGGNSGNTIYFGEGSWLTVV.

Only a few counts were recorded for this clonotype. The rearrangement joins TRBV12-3 or TRBV12-4 to TRBJ1-1; 8 nucleotides line up with TRBD1. V shed 6 bases, J shed 4 bases, and the junction held 4 bases outside the gene matches. The CDR3 sequence is 13 residues long. The CDR3 bases are TGTGCCAGCAGGAACAGGGGGGCCACTGAAGCTTTCTTT. It is translated as CASRNRGATEAFF.

There are a few counts of this clonotype. The chain uses TRBV9 and TRBJ2-7; 8 bases map to TRBD1. The junction had 6 bases not matched to a gene; V was cut back by 4 bases and J by 3 bases. This CDR3 comprises 14 residues. CDR1 is SGDLS, CDR2 YYNGEE, per germline. The CDR3 bases are TGTGCCAGCAGCCGTCTAGACAGGGGCTACGAGCAGTACTTC. This codes for CASSRLDRGYEQYF. Drawing the rest from reference TRBV9 and TRBJ2-7, the complete variable domain is DSGVTQTPKHLITATGQRVTLRCSPRSGDLSVYWYQQSLDQGLQFLIQYYNGEERAKGNILERFSAQQFPDLHSELNLSSLELGDSALYFCASSRLDRGYEQYFGPGTRLTVT.

This chain joins TRBV12-3 or TRBV12-4 and TRBJ2-7, with 11 nucleotides matching TRBD1. The CDR3 is made up of 15 amino acids. The ends lost 5 bases at V and 1 base at J; junction bases unmatched: 4. CDR3 DNA sequence: TGTGCCAGCAGTAAAGGGACAGGGGGGTCCTACGAGCAGTACTTC. Its translation is CASSKGTGGSYEQYF.

The J gene is TRBJ2-2, the V gene TRBV27; 8 nucleotides agree with TRBD1. J gave up 5 bases and V 2 bases, and 19 bases lay outside the gene matches. The CDR3 runs 20 residues. The V gene's germline CDR1 is MNHEY and CDR2 SMNVEV (reference sequence). This chain's CDR3 is CASSLDRGMPTTKPTGELFF. As DNA, the CDR3 is TGTGCCAGCAGTTTAGACAGGGGAATGCCCACCACAAAGCCGACCGGGGAGCTGTTTTTT.

V and J are TRBV12-3 or TRBV12-4 and TRBJ1-5; 7 bases agree with TRBD1. The junction had 8 bases not matched to a gene; V was cut back by 6 bases and J by 3 bases. The CDR3 spans 15 residues. The CDR3 nucleotides are TGTGCCAGCAGCCGCGGGACAGATAACAATCAGCCCCAGCATTTT. Translation gives CASSRGTDNNQPQHF.